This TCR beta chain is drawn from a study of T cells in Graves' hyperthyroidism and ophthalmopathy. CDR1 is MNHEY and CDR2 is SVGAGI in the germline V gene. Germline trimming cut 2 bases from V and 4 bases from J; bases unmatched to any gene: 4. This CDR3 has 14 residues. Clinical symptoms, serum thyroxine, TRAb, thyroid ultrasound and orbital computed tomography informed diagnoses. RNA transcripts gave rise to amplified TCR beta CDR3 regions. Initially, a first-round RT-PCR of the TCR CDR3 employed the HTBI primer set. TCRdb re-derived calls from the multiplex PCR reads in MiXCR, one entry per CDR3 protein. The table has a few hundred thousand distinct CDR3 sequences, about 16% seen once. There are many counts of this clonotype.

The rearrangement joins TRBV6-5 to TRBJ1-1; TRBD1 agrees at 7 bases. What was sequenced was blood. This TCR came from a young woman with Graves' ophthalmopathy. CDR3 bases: TGTGCCAGCAGTTACGACAGGGTAGGCACTGAAGCTTTCTTT. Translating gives CASSYDRVGTEAFF.